A selection of T cell receptor beta chains follows, all from one sample in a study of CD8+ T cells in alopecia areata. Assay: immunoSEQ multiplex PCR; the TCRdb copy retains only in-frame clones and omits some. The top ten hold roughly 6.7% of the sample, which has around 140,000 clones, roughly 50% seen once. This sample comprised CD4+ T cells sorted from blood, obtained at week 0. All receptors come from a human donor with alopecia areata. The CDR3 runs from the conserved cysteine through the conserved F or W. A D gene is named only where the DNA matches it firmly. Size values are once, few and many counts, or a class for expanded clones, and some rows have none.

abundance: many
v_gene: TRBV7-2
j_gene: TRBJ2-2
d_gene: .
CDR3nt: TGTGCCAGCAGCGTAAGGGGTTCCCCCACCGGGGAGCTGTTTTTT
CDR3aa: CASSVRGSPTGELFF

abundance: .
v_gene: TRBV2
j_gene: TRBJ1-2
d_gene: .
CDR3nt: TGTGCCAGCACTGACGGTGGCTCCTTCTATGGCTACACCTTC
CDR3aa: CASTDGGSFYGYTF

abundance: .
v_gene: TRBV5-1
j_gene: TRBJ2-5
d_gene: TRBD1
CDR3nt: TGCGCCAGCAGCCCGGGGACAGGATCCCGGGAGACCCAGTACTTC
CDR3aa: CASSPGTGSRETQYF

abundance: .
v_gene: TRBV6-5
j_gene: TRBJ1-2
d_gene: TRBD1
CDR3nt: TGTGCCAGCAGTTACGGGACAGGGGTCTATGGCTACACCTTC
CDR3aa: CASSYGTGVYGYTF

abundance: .
v_gene: TRBV5-1
j_gene: TRBJ2-7
d_gene: .
CDR3nt: TGCGCCAGCAGCTTAGGCAGTCCGGCCTACGAGCAGTACTTC
CDR3aa: CASSLGSPAYEQYF

abundance: few
v_gene: TRBV2
j_gene: TRBJ2-7
d_gene: .
CDR3nt: TGTGCCAGCAGTGAATTAGTGGGGACCTACGAGCAGTACTTC
CDR3aa: CASSELVGTYEQYF

abundance: .
v_gene: TRBV11-3
j_gene: TRBJ1-2
d_gene: .
CDR3nt: TGTGCCAGCAGTCCGGGACGTTATGGCTACACCTTC
CDR3aa: CASSPGRYGYTF

abundance: .
v_gene: TRBV28
j_gene: TRBJ2-2
d_gene: .
CDR3nt: TGTGCCAGCAGGGGGCAGGGGACCGGGGAGCTGTTTTTT
CDR3aa: CASRGQGTGELFF

abundance: once
v_gene: TRBV7-2
j_gene: TRBJ2-7
d_gene: .
CDR3nt: TGTGCCAGCAGCTTAGATCAGGGCGTCTACGAGCAGTACTTC
CDR3aa: CASSLDQGVYEQYF

abundance: .
v_gene: TRBV2
j_gene: TRBJ2-1
d_gene: TRBD2
CDR3nt: TGTGCCAGCAGTTTTGCGGGGGGGCTCGATGAGCAGTTCTTC
CDR3aa: CASSFAGGLDEQFF

abundance: once
v_gene: TRBV19
j_gene: TRBJ1-1
d_gene: TRBD1
CDR3nt: TGTGCCAGTAGCCGGGACAGGGTGAACACTGAAGCTTTCTTT
CDR3aa: CASSRDRVNTEAFF

abundance: .
v_gene: TRBV7-7
j_gene: TRBJ2-5
d_gene: .
CDR3nt: TGTGCTAGCAGCTTAGAAGGGCGTTCGGAGACCCAGTACTTC
CDR3aa: CASSLEGRSETQYF

abundance: .
v_gene: TRBV25-1
j_gene: TRBJ2-2
d_gene: .
CDR3nt: TGTGCCAGTAGGGTAGGGGGTACCGGGGAGCTGTTTTTT
CDR3aa: CASRVGGTGELFF

abundance: .
v_gene: TRBV5-1
j_gene: TRBJ2-1
d_gene: .
CDR3nt: TGCGCCAGCAGCTTGGTTGGGGATGAGCAGTTCTTC
CDR3aa: CASSLVGDEQFF

abundance: once
v_gene: TRBV10-3
j_gene: TRBJ1-5
d_gene: TRBD1
CDR3nt: TGTGCCATCAGTGTTCAGGGGGGTAATCAGCCCCAGCATTTT
CDR3aa: CAISVQGGNQPQHF